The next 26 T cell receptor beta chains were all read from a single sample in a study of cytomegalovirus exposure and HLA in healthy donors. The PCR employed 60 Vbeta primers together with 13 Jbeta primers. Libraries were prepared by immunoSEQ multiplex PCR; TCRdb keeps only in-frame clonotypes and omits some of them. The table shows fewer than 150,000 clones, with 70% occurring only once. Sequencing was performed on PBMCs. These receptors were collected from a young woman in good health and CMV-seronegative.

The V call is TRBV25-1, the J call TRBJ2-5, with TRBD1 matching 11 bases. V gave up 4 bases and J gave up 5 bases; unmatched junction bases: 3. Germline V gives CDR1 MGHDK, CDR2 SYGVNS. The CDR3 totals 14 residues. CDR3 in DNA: TGTGCCAGCAGTGGGACAGGGGGCGTGGAGACCCAGTACTTC. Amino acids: CASSGTGGVETQYF.

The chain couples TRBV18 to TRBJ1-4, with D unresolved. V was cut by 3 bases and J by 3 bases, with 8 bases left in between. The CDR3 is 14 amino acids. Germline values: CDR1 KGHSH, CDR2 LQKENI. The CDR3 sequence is CASSPQTSNEKLFF. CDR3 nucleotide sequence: TGTGCCAGCTCACCCCAGACTTCTAATGAAAAACTGTTTTTT.

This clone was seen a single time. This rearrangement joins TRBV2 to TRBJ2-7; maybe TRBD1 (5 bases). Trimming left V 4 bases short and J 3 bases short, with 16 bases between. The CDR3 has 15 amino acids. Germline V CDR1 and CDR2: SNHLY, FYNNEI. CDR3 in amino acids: CASSGKGARFYEQYV. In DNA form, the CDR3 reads TGTGCCAGCAGTGGCAAAGGGGCTCGTTTCTACGAGCAGTACGTC.

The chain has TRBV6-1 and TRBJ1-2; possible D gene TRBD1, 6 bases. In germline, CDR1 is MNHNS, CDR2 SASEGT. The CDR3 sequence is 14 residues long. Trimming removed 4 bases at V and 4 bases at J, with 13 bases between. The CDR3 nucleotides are TGTGCCAGCAGTGGGGGGCCGACAAGCTATGGCTACACCTTC. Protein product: CASSGGPTSYGYTF.

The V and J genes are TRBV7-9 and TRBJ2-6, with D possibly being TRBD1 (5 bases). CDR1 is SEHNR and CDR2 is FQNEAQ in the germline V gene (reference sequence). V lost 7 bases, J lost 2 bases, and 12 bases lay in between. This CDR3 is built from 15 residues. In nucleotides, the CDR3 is TGTGCCAGCACCGAACAGGCAACTGGGGCCAACGTCCTGACTTTC. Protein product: CASTEQATGANVLTF.

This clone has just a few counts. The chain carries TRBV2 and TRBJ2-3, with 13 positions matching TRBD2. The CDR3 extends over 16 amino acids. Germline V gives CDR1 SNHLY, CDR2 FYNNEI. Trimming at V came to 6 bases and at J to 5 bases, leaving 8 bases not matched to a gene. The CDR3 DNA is TGTGCCAGCAGCTTCACCCGGACTAGCGGGGGAGATACGCAGTATTTT. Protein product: CASSFTRTSGGDTQYF. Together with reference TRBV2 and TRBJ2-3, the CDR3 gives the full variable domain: EPEVTQTPSHQVTQMGQEVILRCVPISNHLYFYWYRQILGQKVEFLVSFYNNEISEKSEIFDDQFSVERPDGSNFTLKIRSTKLEDSAMYFCASSFTRTSGGDTQYFGPGTRLTVL.

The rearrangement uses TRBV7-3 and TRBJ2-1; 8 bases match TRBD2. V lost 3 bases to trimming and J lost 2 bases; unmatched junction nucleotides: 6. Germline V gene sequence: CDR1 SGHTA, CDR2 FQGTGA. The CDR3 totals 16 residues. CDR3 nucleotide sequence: TGTGCCAGCAGCTTCATAGCGGGACCCGCCTACAATGAGCAGTTCTTC. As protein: CASSFIAGPAYNEQFF.

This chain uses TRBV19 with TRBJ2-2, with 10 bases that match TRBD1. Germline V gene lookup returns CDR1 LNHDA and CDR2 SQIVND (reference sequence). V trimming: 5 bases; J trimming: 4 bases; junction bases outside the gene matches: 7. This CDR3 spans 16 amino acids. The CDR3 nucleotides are TGTGCCAGTAGTTCTCGGACAGGGGGTGCCACCGGGGAGCTGTTTTTT. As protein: CASSSRTGGATGELFF.

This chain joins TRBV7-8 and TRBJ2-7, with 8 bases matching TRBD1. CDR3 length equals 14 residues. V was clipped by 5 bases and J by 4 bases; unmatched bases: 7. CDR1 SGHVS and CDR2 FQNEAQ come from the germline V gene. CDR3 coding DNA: TGTGCCAGCAGCCCCCGACAGGGGACTTACGAGCAGTACGTC. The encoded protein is CASSPRQGTYEQYV.

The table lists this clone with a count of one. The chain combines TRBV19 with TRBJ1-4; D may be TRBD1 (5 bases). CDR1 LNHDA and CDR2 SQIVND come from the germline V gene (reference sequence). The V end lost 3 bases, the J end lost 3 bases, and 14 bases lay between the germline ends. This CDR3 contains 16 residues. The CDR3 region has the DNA TGTGCCAGTAGTATCCCCAGGGCCGTGGCTAATGAAAAACTGTTTTTT. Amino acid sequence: CASSIPRAVANEKLFF.

The CDR3 DNA sequence: TGCGCCAGCAGCTTGGGGCTCACTAGCGGGAGGGCAGAAGAGACCCAGTACTTC. Protein product: CASSLGLTSGRAEETQYF. This rearrangement joins TRBV5-1 to TRBJ2-5; 13 nucleotides align to TRBD2. CDR3 length: 18 amino acids. CDR1 SGHRS and CDR2 YFSETQ come from the germline V gene. The V and J ends lost 0 bases and 3 bases, in that order; junction bases with no gene match: 8.

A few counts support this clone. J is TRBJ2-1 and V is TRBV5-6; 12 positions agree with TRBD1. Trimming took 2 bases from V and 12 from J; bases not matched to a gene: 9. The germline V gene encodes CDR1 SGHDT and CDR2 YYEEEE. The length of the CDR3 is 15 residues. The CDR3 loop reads CASSFPGQGAYRQFF. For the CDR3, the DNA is TGTGCCAGCAGCTTCCCGGGACAGGGGGCGTACAGGCAGTTCTTC.

The CDR3 DNA is TGTGCCAGCAAAATCATGGGAGGGCTGATCTATGGCTACACCTTC. Translation: CASKIMGGLIYGYTF. The chain joins TRBV13 to TRBJ1-2; D not resolved. The CDR3 has 15 amino acids. The germline gives CDR1 PRHDT, CDR2 FYEKMQ (reference sequence). V lost 7 bases and J 4 bases, leaving 19 bases between the germline ends.

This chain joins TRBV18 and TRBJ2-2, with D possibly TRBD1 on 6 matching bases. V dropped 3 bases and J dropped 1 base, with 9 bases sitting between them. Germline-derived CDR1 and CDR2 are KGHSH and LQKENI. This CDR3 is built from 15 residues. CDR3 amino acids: CASSPTGQNTGELFF. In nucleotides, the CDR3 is TGTGCCAGCTCACCGACGGGACAGAACACCGGGGAGCTGTTTTTT. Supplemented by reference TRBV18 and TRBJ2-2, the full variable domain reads NAGVMQNPRHLVRRRGQEARLRCSPMKGHSHVYWYRQLPEEGLKFMVYLQKENIIDESGMPKERFSAEFPKEGPSILRIQQVVRGDSAAYFCASSPTGQNTGELFFGEGSRLTVL.

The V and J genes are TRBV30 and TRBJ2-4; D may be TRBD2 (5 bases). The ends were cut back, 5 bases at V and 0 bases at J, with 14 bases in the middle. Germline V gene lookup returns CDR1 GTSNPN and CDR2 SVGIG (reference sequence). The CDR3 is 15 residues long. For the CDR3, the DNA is TGTGCCTGGGAGGCGCCCGGGGTAGCCAAAAACATTCAGTACTTC. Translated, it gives CAWEAPGVAKNIQYF.

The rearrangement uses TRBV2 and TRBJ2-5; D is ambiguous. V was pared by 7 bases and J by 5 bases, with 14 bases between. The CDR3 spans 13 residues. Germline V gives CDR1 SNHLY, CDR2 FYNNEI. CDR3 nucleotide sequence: TGTGCCAGCACCAGACGGGTGGAGGAGACCCAGTACTTC. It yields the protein CASTRRVEETQYF.

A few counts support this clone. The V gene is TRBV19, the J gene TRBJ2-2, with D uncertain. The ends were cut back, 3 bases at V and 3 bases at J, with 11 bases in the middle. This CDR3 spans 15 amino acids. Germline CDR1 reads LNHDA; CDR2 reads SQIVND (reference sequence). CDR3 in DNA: TGTGCCAGTAGTATTTGGGCGCAGGACACCGGGGAGCTGTTTTTT. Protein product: CASSIWAQDTGELFF.

The CDR3 protein is CASSGGFGNEKLFF. DNA for the CDR3: TGTGCCAGCAGCGGCGGATTTGGAAATGAAAAACTGTTTTTT. The rearrangement links TRBV27 to TRBJ1-4; D is undetermined. Between the trimmed V and J ends, which lost 6 bases and 5 bases, there was a span of 13 bases. CDR1 MNHEY and CDR2 SMNVEV come from the germline V gene (reference sequence). This CDR3 is 14 amino acids long.

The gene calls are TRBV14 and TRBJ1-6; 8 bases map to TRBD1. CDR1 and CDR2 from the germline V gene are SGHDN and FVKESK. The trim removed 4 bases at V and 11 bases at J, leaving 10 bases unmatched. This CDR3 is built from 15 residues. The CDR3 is CASSPSGQGLTPLHF. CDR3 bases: TGTGCCAGCAGCCCTTCTGGACAGGGTTTGACACCCCTCCACTTT.

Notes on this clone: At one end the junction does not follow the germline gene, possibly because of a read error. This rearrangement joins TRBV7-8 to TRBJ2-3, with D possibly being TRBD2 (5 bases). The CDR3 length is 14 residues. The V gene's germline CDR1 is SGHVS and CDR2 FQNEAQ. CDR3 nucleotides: TGTGCCAGCAGCCTAGCCGTGACTACAGATACGCAGTATTTT. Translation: CASSLAVTTDTQYF. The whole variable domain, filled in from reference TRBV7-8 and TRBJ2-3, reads GAGVSQSPRYKVAKRGQDVALRCDPISGHVSLFWYQQALGQGPEFLTYFQNEAQLDKSGLPSDRFFAERPEGSVSTLKIQRTQQEDSAVYLCASSLAVTTDTQYFGPGTRLTVL.

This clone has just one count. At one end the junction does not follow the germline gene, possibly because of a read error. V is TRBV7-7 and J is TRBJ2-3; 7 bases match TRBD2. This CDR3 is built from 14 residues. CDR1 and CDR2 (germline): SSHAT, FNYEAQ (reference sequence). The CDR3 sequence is CASSPGTTPDTQYF. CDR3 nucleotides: TGTGCTAGCAGCCCGGGGACTACGCCAGATACGCAGTATTTT.

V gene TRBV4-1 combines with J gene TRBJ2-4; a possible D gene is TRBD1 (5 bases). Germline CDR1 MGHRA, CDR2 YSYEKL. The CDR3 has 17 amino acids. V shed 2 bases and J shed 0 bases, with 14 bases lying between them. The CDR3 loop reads CASSQMVAGIAKNIQYF. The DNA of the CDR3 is TGCGCCAGCAGCCAAATGGTGGCAGGGATAGCCAAAAACATTCAGTACTTC.

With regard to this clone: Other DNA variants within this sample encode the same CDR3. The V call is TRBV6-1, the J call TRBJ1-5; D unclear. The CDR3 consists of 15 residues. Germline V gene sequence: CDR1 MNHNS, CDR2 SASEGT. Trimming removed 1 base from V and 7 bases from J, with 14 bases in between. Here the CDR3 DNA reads TGTGCCAGCAGTGAAGTACCGGAGTATAACCAGCCCCAGCATTTT. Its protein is CASSEVPEYNQPQHF.

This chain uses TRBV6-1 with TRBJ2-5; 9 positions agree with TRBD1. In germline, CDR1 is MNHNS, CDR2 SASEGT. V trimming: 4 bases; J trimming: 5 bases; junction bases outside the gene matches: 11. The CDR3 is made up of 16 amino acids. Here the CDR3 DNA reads TGTGCCAGCAGTGCCGCACCGGGACAGGGAATTGAGACCCAGTACTTC. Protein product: CASSAAPGQGIETQYF.

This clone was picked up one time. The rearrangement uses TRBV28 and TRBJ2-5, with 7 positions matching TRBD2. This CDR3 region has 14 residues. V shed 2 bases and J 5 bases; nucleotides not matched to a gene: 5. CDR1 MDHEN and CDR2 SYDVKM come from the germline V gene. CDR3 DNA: TGTGCCAGCAGTTTAGCGGGAGCTCTCGAGACCCAGTACTTC. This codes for CASSLAGALETQYF.

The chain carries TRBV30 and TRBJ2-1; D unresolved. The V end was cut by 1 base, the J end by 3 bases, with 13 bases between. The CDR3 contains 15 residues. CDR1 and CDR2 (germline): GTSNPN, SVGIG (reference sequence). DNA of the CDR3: TGTGCCTGGAGTGAGTTAGGCAGGTACTACAATGAGCAGTTCTTC. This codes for CAWSELGRYYNEQFF.